This T cell receptor beta chain was captured in a study of T cell repertoires in cytomegalovirus infection. Study background: Based on public TCR beta signatures, there were indications of CMV infection and of a matching HLA type.

In TCRdb, the reads were re-called with MiXCR into one record per CDR3 protein. Here the sample spans approximately 730,000 distinct CDR3 sequences, almost 30% being singletons. This clonotype has more than one count but fewer than ten. Antigen specificity is unknown. This TCR was recovered from a human donor in good health (CMV status not recorded). Some clones in this sample may be carry-over from other donors' samples. The sequencing here drew on cultured CD8+ T cells from PBMCs, taken from culture after CMV antigen stimulation.

The CDR3 loop reads CASSYSKGTSEETQYF. The CDR3 coding sequence is TGTGCCAGCAGTTACTCGAAAGGGACTAGCGAAGAGACCCAGTACTTC. The rearrangement joins TRBV6-2 or TRBV6-3 to TRBJ2-5, with 10 bases identical to TRBD2. Germline V CDR1 and CDR2: MNHEY, SVGEGT. Unmatched junction bases numbered 4, after V lost 0 bases and J lost 3 bases. CDR3 length: 16 residues.